Here is one T cell receptor beta chain with its context. As yet, its antigen is unknown. Indicated time point: baseline pretreatment blood. Treatment in this sample: 15 Gy SBRT to primary tumor, nephrectomy 4 weeks later. After SBRT, blood was collected at 2 and 4 weeks, plus baseline. The patient's renal cell carcinoma had clear cell pathology. The record originates from a study of radiation and T cells in renal cell carcinoma. Study results and limitations: Top tumor clonotypes rose in blood 2 weeks post-radiation, then contracted. Without pretreatment biopsies, baseline tumor clonotype presence was undetermined.

The ends were cut back, 6 bases at V and 2 bases at J, with 11 bases in the middle. This CDR3 has 13 residues. CDR1 is SGHRS and CDR2 is YFSETQ in the germline V gene. Produced via immunoSEQ multiplex PCR; TCRdb's table is partial and in-frame only. The data contain about 49,000 clones, roughly four fifths of them singletons. The rearrangement links TRBV5-1 to TRBJ2-5; D tentatively fits TRBD1 or TRBD2 (5 bases each). The source is a woman between 65 and 79 years old with renal cell carcinoma. This sample comprised blood, obtained from a patient whose treatment included radiotherapy and nephrectomy. The CDR3 nucleotides read TGCGCCAGCACCTCATGGGGGCAAGAGACCCAGTACTTC. Encoded protein: CASTSWGQETQYF.